This T cell receptor (beta chain) derives from a study of siplizumab effects on memory and regulatory T cells. This CDR3 region has 12 residues. Whole-study findings and limits: About 75-97% of proliferating CD4+ or CD8+ clones had no assignable naive or memory phenotype. Apparently more diverse than memory cells, naive T cells also seemed major alloresponse contributors.

A note on this clone: Its antigen is unknown.

Using immunoSEQ multiplex PCR, the repertoire was profiled, and TCRdb retains in-frame clones only, with some absent. The data contain roughly 100,000 clones, 92% of them seen just once; the ten biggest clones take up 0.85% to 1.2%. The gene calls are TRBV21-1 and TRBJ2-4; the table's D call TRBD2 went unverified against the DNA. TRBV21-1 is a recognized pseudogene. The sequenced sample consisted of CD4+ T cells sorted from blood. The source is a human donor in good health. CDR3 bases: TGTGCCAGCCGGGCCCGGGGGAACATTCAGTACTTC. Translation gives CASRARGNIQYF.